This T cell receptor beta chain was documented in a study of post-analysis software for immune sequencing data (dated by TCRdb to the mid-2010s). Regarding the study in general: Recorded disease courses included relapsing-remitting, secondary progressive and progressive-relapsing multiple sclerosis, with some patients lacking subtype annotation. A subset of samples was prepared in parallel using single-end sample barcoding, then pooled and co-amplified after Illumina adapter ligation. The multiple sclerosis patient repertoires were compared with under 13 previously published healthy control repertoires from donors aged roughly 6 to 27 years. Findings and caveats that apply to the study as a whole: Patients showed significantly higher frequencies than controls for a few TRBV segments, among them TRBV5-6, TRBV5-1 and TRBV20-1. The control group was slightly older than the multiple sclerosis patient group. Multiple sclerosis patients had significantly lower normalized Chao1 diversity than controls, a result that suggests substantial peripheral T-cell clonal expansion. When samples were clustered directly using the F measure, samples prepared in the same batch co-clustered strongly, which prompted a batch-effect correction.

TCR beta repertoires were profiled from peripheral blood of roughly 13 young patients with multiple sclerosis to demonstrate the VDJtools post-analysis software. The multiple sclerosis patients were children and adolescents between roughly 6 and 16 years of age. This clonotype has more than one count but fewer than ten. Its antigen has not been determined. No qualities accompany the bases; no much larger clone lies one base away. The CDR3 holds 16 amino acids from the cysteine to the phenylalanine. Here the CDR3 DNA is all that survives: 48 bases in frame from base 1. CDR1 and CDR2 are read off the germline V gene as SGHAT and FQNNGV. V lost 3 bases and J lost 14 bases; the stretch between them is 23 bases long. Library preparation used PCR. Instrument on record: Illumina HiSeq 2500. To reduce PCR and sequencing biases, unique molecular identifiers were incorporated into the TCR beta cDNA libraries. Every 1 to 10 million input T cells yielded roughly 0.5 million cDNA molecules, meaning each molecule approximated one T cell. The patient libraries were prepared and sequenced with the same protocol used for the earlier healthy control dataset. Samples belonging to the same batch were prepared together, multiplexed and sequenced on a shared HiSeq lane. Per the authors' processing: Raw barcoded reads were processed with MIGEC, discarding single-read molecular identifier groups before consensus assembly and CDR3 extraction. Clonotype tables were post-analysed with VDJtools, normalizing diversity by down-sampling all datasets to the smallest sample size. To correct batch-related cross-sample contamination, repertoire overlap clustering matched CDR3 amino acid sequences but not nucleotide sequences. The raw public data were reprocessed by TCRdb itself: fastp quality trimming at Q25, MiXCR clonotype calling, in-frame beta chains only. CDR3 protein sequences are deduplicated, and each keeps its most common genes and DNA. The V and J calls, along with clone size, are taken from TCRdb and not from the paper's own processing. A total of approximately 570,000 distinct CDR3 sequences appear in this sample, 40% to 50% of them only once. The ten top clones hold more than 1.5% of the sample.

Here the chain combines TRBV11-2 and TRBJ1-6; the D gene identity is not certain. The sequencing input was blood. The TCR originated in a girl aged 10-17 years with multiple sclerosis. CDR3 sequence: CASSFPRGRGGLSLHF. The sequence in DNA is TGTGCCAGCAGCTTCCCGCGCGGTCGCGGCGGTTTATCCCTCCACTTT.